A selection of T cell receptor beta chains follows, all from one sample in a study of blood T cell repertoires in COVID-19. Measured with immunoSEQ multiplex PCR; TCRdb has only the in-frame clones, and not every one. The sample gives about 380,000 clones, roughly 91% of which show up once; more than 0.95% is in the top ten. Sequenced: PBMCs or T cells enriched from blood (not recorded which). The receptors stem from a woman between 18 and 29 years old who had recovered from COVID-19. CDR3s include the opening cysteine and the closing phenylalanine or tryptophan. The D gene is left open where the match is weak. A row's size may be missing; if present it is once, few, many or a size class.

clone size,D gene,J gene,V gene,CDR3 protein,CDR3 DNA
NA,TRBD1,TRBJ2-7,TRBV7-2,CASSSYRGEGYEQYF,TGTGCCAGCAGCTCATACAGGGGAGAAGGCTACGAGCAGTACTTC
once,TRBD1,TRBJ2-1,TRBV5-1,CASSPGQGRDNEQFF,TGCGCCAGCAGCCCGGGACAGGGGAGAGACAATGAGCAGTTCTTC
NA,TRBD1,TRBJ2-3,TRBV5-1,CASSLASTGVVTDTQYF,TGCGCCAGCAGCTTGGCCAGCACAGGGGTGGTTACAGATACGCAGTATTTT
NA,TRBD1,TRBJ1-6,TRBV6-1,CASSERTGTNSPLHF,TGTGCCAGCAGTGAGAGGACAGGGACTAATTCACCCCTCCACTTT
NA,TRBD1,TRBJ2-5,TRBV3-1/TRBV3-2,CASSRPDRLPQYF,TGTGCCAGCAGCCGCCCGGACAGGTTGCCCCAGTACTTC
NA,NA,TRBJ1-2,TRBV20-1,CSARHGYGYTF,TGCAGTGCTAGGCACGGGTATGGCTACACCTTC
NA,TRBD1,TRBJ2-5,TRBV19,CASSTGTGGQETQYF,TGTGCCAGTAGTACCGGGACAGGGGGACAAGAGACCCAGTACTTC
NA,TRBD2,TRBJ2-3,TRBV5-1,CASSLMGLAGVSSTDTQYF,TGCGCCAGCAGCTTGATGGGATTAGCGGGGGTATCAAGCACAGATACGCAGTATTTT
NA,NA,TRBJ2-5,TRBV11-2,CASSLEGWAGGETQYF,TGTGCCAGCAGCTTAGAAGGGTGGGCAGGAGGGGAGACCCAGTACTTC
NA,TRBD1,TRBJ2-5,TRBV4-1,CASSQVRTGGPETQYF,TGCGCCAGCAGCCAAGTCAGGACAGGGGGTCCAGAGACCCAGTACTTC
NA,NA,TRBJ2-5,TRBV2,CASSGTEKETQYF,TGTGCCAGCAGTGGTACGGAGAAAGAGACCCAGTACTTC
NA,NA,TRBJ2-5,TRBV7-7,CASSLAPGERTQYF,TGTGCTAGCAGCTTAGCGCCCGGGGAGCGGACCCAGTACTTC
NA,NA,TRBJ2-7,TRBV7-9,CASAWGEERTPYEQYF,TGTGCCAGCGCCTGGGGGGAAGAGCGGACCCCCTACGAGCAGTACTTC
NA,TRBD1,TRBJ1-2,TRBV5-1,CASSWGQSYGYTF,TGCGCCAGCAGCTGGGGACAGTCCTATGGCTACACCTTC
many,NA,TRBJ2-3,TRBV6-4,CATAGEGGGTDTQYF,TGTGCCACCGCCGGCGAGGGGGGGGGCACAGATACGCAGTATTTT
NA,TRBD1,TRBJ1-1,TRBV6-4,CASSARQGNTEAFF,TGTGCCAGCAGCGCCCGACAGGGGAACACTGAAGCTTTCTTT
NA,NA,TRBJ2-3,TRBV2,CASSGFSREHTFYTDTQYF,TGTGCCAGCAGCGGGTTTTCCAGGGAACACACCTTTTACACAGATACGCAGTATTTT
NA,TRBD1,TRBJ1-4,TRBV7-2,CASSPDRGTEKLFF,TGTGCCAGCAGCCCGGACAGGGGTACCGAAAAACTGTTTTTT
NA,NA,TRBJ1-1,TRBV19,CASIRGVTEAFF,TGTGCCAGTATTCGGGGAGTCACTGAAGCTTTCTTT
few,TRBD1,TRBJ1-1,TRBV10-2,CASMVTGIHTEAFF,TGCGCCAGCATGGTGACAGGGATACACACTGAAGCTTTCTTT
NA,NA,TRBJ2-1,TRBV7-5,CARSTPREYNEQFF,TGTGCCAGAAGTACCCCCAGGGAATACAATGAGCAGTTCTTC
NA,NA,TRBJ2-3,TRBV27,CASSLIGGGTDTQYF,TGTGCCAGCAGTCTTATCGGGGGAGGCACAGATACGCAGTATTTT
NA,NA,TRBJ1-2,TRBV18,CASSPPPKDSSGYTF,TGTGCCAGCTCACCACCCCCTAAAGACAGTTCTGGCTACACCTTC
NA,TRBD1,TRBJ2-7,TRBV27,CASSPWTGANYEQYF,TGTGCCAGCAGTCCGTGGACAGGGGCGAACTACGAGCAGTACTTC
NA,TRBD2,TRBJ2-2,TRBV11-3,CASSLGLAGSGELFF,TGTGCCAGCAGCCTGGGACTAGCGGGATCCGGGGAGCTGTTTTTT
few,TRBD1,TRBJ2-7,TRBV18,CASSRPQGNEQYF,TGTGCCAGCTCACGCCCACAGGGGAACGAGCAGTACTTC
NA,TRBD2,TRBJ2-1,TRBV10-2,CASSRVPRGSSYNEQFF,TGCGCCAGCAGCAGGGTACCGCGGGGGAGTTCCTACAATGAGCAGTTCTTC
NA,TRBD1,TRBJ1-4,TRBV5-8,CASSPHRGPNEKLFF,TGTGCCAGCAGCCCGCACAGGGGTCCTAATGAAAAACTGTTTTTT
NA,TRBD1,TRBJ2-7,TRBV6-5,CASSFSTGGAYEQYF,TGTGCCAGCAGTTTCTCAACAGGGGGCGCCTACGAGCAGTACTTC
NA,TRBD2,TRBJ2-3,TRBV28,CASSARVAGGPGTQYF,TGTGCCAGCAGTGCCCGGGTGGCGGGGGGGCCAGGTACGCAGTATTTT
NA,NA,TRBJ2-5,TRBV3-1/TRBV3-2,CASRQTGLKETQYF,TGTGCCAGCCGCCAAACGGGGTTAAAAGAGACCCAGTACTTC
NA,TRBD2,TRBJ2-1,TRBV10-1,CASSPTSGGASEFF,TGCGCCAGCAGCCCTACTAGCGGGGGGGCTTCGGAGTTCTTC
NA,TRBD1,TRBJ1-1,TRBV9,CASSDRDRAAFF,TGTGCCAGCAGCGACCGAGACAGGGCAGCTTTCTTT
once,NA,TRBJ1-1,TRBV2,CASTEGSSNTEAFF,TGTGCCAGCACCGAGGGTAGTTCGAACACTGAAGCTTTCTTT
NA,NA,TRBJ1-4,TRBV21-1,CASSNMAGVRREKLFF,TGTGCCAGCAGCAATATGGCAGGGGTTCGGAGGGAAAAACTGTTTTTT
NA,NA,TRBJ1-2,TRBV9,CASSVAQGVYGYTF,TGTGCCAGCAGCGTAGCACAGGGAGTCTATGGCTACACCTTC
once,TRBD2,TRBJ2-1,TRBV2,CASSSPGTSGGAYYNEQFF,TGTGCCAGCAGTTCTCCCGGGACTAGCGGGGGGGCGTACTACAATGAGCAGTTCTTC
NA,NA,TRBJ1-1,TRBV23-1,CASSQQIEHGTEAFF,TGCGCCAGCAGCCAACAAATCGAGCACGGCACTGAAGCTTTCTTT
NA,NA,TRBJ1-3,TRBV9,CASSVDWFSGGSGNTIYF,TGTGCCAGCAGCGTAGATTGGTTTTCAGGTGGCTCTGGAAACACCATATATTTT
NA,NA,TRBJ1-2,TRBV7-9,CASSAPPPTNYGYTF,TGTGCCAGCAGCGCGCCCCCGCCAACTAACTATGGCTACACCTTC
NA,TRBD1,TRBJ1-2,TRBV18,CASSPGTGIGYTF,TGTGCCAGCTCCCCCGGGACAGGGATTGGCTACACCTTC
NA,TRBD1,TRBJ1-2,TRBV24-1,CATSRQGLSYGYTF,TGTGCCACCAGCAGACAGGGCCTATCCTATGGCTACACCTTC
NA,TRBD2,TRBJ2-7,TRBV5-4,CASSSGTSGTYEQYF,TGTGCCAGCAGTTCCGGGACTAGCGGCACCTACGAGCAGTACTTC
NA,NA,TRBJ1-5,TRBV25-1,CASTAGNQPQHF,TGTGCCAGCACTGCAGGGAATCAGCCCCAGCATTTT